Reported below is one T cell receptor (beta chain). The antigen is undetermined. This entry is derived from a study of shared clonotypes between healthy human individuals. The naive CD8 subset, CD45RO-negative cells positively selected for CCR7, excluded terminally differentiated effector memory CD45RA+ cells. Findings of the study overall: The authors expected sequencing depth to affect clonotype sharing among donors. The represented genetic and exposure-history diversity was limited by the small number of donors.

Replicate PCRs from sorted subsets contained approximately 190 ng DNA, which is some 30,000 T cell genomes. The method was immunoSEQ multiplex PCR; TCRdb's version includes in-frame clones alone and lacks a portion of them. The data hold about 1.9 million clones, with about 94% observed a single time. Germline V lookup: CDR1 SGDLS, CDR2 YYNGEE. This CDR3 comprises 16 residues. V lost 4 bases to trimming and J lost 1 base, with 15 bases between them. J is TRBJ1-5 and V is TRBV9; D is uncertain. The TCR was taken from a man aged 18 to 29 in good health. Some clones in this sample may be carry-over from other donors' samples. The sequenced sample consisted of naive CD8+ T cells from PBMCs. Written as DNA, the CDR3 is TGTGCCAGCAGCCCTGGAATCGGGTCGAGCAATCAGCCCCAGCATTTT. Translation: CASSPGIGSSNQPQHF.